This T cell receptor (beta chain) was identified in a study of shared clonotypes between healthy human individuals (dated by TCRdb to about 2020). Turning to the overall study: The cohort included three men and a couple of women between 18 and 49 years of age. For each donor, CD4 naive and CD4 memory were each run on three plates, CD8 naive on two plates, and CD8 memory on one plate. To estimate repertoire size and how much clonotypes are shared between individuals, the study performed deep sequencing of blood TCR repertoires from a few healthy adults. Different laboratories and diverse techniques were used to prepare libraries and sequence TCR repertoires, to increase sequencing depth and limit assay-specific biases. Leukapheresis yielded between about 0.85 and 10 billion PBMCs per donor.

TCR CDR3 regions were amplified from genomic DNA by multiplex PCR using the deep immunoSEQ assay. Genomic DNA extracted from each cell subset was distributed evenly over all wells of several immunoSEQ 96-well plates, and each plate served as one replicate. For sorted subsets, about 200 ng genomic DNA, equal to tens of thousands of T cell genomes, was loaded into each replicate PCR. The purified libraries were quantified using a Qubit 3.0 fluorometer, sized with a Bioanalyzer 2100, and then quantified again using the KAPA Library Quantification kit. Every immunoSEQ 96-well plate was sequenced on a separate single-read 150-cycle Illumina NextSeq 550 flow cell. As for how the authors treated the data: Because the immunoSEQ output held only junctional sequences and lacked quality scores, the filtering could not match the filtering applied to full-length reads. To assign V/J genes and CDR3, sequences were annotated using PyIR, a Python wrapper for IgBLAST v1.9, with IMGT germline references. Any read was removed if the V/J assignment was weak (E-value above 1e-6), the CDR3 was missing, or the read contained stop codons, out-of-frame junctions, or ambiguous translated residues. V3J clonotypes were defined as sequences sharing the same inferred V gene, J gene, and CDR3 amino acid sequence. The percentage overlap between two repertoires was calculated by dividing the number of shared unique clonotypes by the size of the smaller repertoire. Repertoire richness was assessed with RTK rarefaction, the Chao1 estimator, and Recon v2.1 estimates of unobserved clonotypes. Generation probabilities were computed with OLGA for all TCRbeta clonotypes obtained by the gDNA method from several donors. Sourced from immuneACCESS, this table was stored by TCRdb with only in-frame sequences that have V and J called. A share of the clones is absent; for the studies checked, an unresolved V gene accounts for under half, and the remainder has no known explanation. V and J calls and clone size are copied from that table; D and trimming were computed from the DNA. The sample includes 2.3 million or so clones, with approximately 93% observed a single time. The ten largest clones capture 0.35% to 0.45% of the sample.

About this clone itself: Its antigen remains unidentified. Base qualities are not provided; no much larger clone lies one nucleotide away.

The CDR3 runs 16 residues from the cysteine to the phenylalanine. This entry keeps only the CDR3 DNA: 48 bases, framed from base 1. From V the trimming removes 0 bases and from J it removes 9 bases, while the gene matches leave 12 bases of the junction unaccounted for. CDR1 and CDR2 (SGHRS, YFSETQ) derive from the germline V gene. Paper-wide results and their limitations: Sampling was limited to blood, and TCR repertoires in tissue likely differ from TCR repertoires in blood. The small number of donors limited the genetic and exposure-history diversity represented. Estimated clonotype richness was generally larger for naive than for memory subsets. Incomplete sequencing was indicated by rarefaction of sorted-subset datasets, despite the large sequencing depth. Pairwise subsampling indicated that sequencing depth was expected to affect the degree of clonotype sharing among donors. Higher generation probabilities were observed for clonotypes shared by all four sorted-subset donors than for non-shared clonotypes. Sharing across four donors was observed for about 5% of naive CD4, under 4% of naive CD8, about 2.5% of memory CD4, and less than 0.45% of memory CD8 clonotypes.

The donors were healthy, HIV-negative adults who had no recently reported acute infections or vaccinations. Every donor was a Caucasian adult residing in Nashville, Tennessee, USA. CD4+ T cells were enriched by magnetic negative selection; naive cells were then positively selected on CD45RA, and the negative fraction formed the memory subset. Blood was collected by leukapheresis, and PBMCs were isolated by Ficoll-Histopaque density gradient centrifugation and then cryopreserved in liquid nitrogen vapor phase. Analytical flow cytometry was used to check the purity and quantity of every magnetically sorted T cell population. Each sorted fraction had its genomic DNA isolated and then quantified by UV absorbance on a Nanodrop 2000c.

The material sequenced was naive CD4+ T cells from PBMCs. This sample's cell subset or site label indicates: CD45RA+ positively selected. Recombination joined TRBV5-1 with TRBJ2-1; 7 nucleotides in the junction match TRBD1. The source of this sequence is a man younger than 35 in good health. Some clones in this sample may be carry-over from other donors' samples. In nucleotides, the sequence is TGCGCCAGCAGCTTGGGTGGCAGGGGGTTTTTTAGTGAGCAGTTCTTC. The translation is CASSLGGRGFFSEQFF.